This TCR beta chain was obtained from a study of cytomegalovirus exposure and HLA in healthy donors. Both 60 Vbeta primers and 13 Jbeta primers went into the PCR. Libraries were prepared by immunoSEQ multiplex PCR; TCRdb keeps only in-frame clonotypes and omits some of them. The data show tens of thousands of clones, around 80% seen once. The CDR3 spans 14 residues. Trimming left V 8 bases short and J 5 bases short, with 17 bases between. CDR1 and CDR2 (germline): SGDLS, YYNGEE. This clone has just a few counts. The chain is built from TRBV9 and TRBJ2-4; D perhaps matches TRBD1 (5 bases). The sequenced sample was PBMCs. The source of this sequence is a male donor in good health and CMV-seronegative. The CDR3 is CASLVGAEENIQYF. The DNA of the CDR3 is TGTGCCAGTCTGGTTGGGGCGGAAGAAAACATTCAGTACTTC.